Below, one T cell receptor beta chain is given with its context. Antigen specificity is unknown. Regarding time point: patch test 2, 6 weeks after DPC sensitization. Treatment given: therapeutic diphenylcyclopropenone sensitization with weekly scalp DPC. The donor pool consisted of alopecia patients aged 18 to 70 years, considered suitable for DPC. The record originates from a study of human T cells and chemical hapten exposure. One entry per CDR3 protein results from TCRdb running MiXCR on the RACE reads. The sample consists of 65,000 to 100,000 distinct CDR3 sequences, more than 6.5% of them appearing once. General study findings and limits: Controls formed significantly fewer large CDR3 similarity clusters than expanded TCRs did.

Germline-derived CDR1 and CDR2 are SGHTA and FQGTGA. The CDR3 covers 16 residues. V was pared by 2 bases and J by 0 bases, with 11 bases between. This sequence joins TRBV7-3 and TRBJ1-3; D remains unclear. This receptor was taken from a woman aged 30 to 39 with alopecia areata. Some clones in this sample may be carry-over from other donors' samples. The sequencing used whole blood, collected in connection with sensitization to the hapten diphenylcyclopropenone (DPC). The CDR3 protein is CASSLHGPTSGNTIYF. In nucleotides, the CDR3 is TGTGCCAGCAGCTTACACGGGCCCACCTCTGGAAACACCATATATTTT.